This T cell receptor beta chain derives from a study of post-analysis software for immune sequencing data. Study-wide context: Included among the disease courses, which were recorded for the cohort, were relapsing-remitting, secondary progressive and progressive-relapsing multiple sclerosis. Study observations and caveats: There were a few TRBV segments more frequent in patients than controls, and TRBV5-6, TRBV5-1 and TRBV20-1 were among them.

Unique molecular identifiers had been added to the TCR beta cDNA libraries. TCRdb itself ran the PCR reads through MiXCR, one entry per CDR3 protein. Here the sample spans some 690,000 distinct CDR3 sequences, more than 50% being singletons. Germline V gene lookup returns CDR1 DFQATT and CDR2 SNEGSKA (reference sequence). With 5 bases clipped from V and 4 bases from J, the junction kept 4 bases outside the gene matches. This CDR3 region has 12 residues. On this clonotype: The target antigen is unknown.

Sequencing was done on a sample of blood. This receptor was identified in a girl aged 2 to 9 with multiple sclerosis. The V gene is TRBV20-1, the J gene TRBJ2-5; 7 bases agree with TRBD1. The CDR3 loop is CSAYDRVETQYF. In nucleotides, the CDR3 is TGCAGTGCTTACGACAGGGTAGAGACCCAGTACTTC.